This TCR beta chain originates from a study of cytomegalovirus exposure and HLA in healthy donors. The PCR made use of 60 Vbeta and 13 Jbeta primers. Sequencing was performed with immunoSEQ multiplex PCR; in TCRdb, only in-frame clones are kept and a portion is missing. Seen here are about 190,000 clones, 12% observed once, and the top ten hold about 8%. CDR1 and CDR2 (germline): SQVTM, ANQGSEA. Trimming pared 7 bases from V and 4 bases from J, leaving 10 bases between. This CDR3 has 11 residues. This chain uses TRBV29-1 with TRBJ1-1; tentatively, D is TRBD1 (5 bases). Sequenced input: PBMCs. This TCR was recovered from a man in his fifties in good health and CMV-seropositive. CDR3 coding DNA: TGCAGCGGCGGGGACGGCACTGAAGCTTTCTTT. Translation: CSGGDGTEAFF.